These 22 T cell receptor beta chains were sequenced from one sample in a study of beta chain features in type 1 diabetes. Antigen specificity for these receptors is unknown. Every bit of the isolated RNA underwent reverse transcription, so sequencing read expressed TCRB transcripts. Repertoires were generated with immunoSEQ multiplex PCR, while TCRdb's copy carries only in-frame clones and drops some. The data contain around 600,000 clones, around an eighth of them singletons. Study-wide points: Significant though moderate, a shortening of TCRB CDR3s appeared in all four CD4+ subsets of Type 1 diabetes patients.

The sample taken for sequencing was naive CD4+ T cells from blood. The source of these receptors is a man aged 25 to 40 with type 1 diabetes.

This clone occurred a few times. This CDR3 reads CASRNRDLGELFF. For the CDR3, the DNA is TGTGCCAGCAGAAACAGGGACCTGGGGGAACTGTTTTTT. The V and J genes are TRBV2 and TRBJ1-4; D perhaps matches TRBD1 (6 bases). The CDR3 consists of 13 residues. The V gene lost 6 bases and the J gene lost 12 bases, with 17 bases spanning the gap. Germline V gene lookup returns CDR1 SNHLY and CDR2 FYNNEI. The whole variable domain, filled in from reference TRBV2 and TRBJ1-4, reads EPEVTQTPSHQVTQMGQEVILRCVPISNHLYFYWYRQILGQKVEFLVSFYNNEISEKSEIFDDQFSVERPDGSNFTLKIRSTKLEDSAMYFCASRNRDLGELFFGSGTQLSVL.

This clone was counted between two and nine times. The chain combines TRBV9 with TRBJ1-6; no clear D gene. V was pared by 3 bases and J by 10 bases, with 26 bases between. Germline V gene sequence: CDR1 SGDLS, CDR2 YYNGEE. This CDR3 comprises 18 residues. The CDR3 sequence is CASSAMEQAPLIGSPLHF. The CDR3 bases are TGTGCCAGCAGCGCCATGGAGCAGGCTCCCTTAATTGGGTCACCCCTCCACTTT. Based on the CDR3 plus reference TRBV9 and TRBJ1-6, the full variable domain is DSGVTQTPKHLITATGQRVTLRCSPRSGDLSVYWYQQSLDQGLQFLIQYYNGEERAKGNILERFSAQQFPDLHSELNLSSLELGDSALYFCASSAMEQAPLIGSPLHFGNGTRLTVT.

The V call is TRBV7-2, the J call TRBJ1-5, with D uncertain. Germline CDR1 and CDR2: SGHTA and FQGNSA. V was cut by 5 bases and J by 5 bases, with 7 bases left in between. This CDR3 region has 12 residues. Here the CDR3 DNA reads TGTGCCAGCAGCCCAGATGATCAGCCCCAGCATTTT. Its protein product is CASSPDDQPQHF.

This clone was counted only a few times. The rearrangement links TRBV6-1 to TRBJ2-6; D unresolved. Trimming stripped 7 bases from V and 0 bases from J, with 4 bases between. The CDR3 totals 13 residues. Germline-derived CDR1 and CDR2 are MNHNS and SASEGT. CDR3 protein: CASMASGANVLTF. CDR3 nucleotide sequence: TGTGCCAGCATGGCCTCTGGGGCCAACGTCCTGACTTTC.

The chain has TRBV27 and TRBJ2-5; the match to TRBD2 covers 7 bases. The germline gives CDR1 MNHEY, CDR2 SMNVEV (reference sequence). J was trimmed by 5 bases and V by 5 bases; bases with no gene match: 8. There are 14 residues in the CDR3. This chain's CDR3 is CASSPRTGGETQYF. In DNA form, the CDR3 reads TGTGCCAGCAGTCCTCGGACCGGGGGGGAGACCCAGTACTTC.

The CDR3, as DNA: TGTGCCACCGGGACAGGGGATCAGCCCCAGCATTTT. Its protein product is CATGTGDQPQHF. V gene TRBV2 combines with J gene TRBJ1-5; 10 bases align to TRBD1. Germline V gene data show CDR1 as SNHLY and CDR2 as FYNNEI. CDR3 size: 12 residues. V trimming: 10 bases; J trimming: 5 bases; junction bases outside the gene matches: 2.

In the case of this clone: At one end the junction does not follow the germline gene, possibly because of a read error. This sequence joins TRBV28 and TRBJ2-7; 10 bases align to TRBD2. The CDR3 has 12 amino acids. Germline CDR1 is MDHEN and CDR2 is SYDVKM. CDR3 DNA sequence: TGTGCCAGCAGTTCATCCCCACTAGCGGGGATTTTC. Translating gives CASSSSPLAGIF.

This clone was observed a handful of times. V is TRBV6-4 and J is TRBJ2-3, with TRBD1 matching over 8 bases. CDR1 and CDR2 from the germline V gene are MRHNA and SNTAGT. Germline trimming cut 8 bases from V and 3 bases from J; bases unmatched to any gene: 10. This CDR3 contains 15 residues. The CDR3 coding sequence is TGTGCCAGCCCGGACCCGACAGGGGCAACAGATACGCAGTATTTT. This encodes CASPDPTGATDTQYF.

This clone appeared a few times. This chain links TRBV19 with TRBJ2-3; unclear D gene. Looked up from germline, CDR1 is LNHDA and CDR2 is SQIVND (reference sequence). Trimming pared 3 bases from V and 3 bases from J, leaving 13 bases between. CDR3 length: 15 amino acids. In DNA form, the CDR3 reads TGTGCCAGTAGTATTCGCGCCAGATTTACAGATACGCAGTATTTT. It translates to CASSIRARFTDTQYF.

This chain joins TRBV28 and TRBJ2-6, with TRBD1 as a possible D gene (5 bases). The CDR3 is 16 residues long. The V end lost 7 bases, the J end lost 2 bases, and 15 bases lay between the germline ends. CDR1 is MDHEN, CDR2 SYDVKM, per germline. The CDR3 loop is CASTNNPGPGANVLTF. CDR3 nucleotides: TGTGCCAGCACCAATAACCCAGGGCCTGGGGCCAACGTCCTGACTTTC.

The J gene is TRBJ2-2, the V gene TRBV28, with unresolved D. V was pared by 3 bases and J by 6 bases, with 14 bases between. The germline gives CDR1 MDHEN, CDR2 SYDVKM. The length of the CDR3 is 15 residues. The CDR3 DNA reads as TGTGCCAGCAGTTTGCGCAAACCCCGGCCCGGGGAGCTGTTTTTT. It specifies CASSLRKPRPGELFF.

The chain links TRBV7-9 to TRBJ2-3; D is unresolved. The CDR3 contains 13 residues. Deletions cut 1 base from V and 2 bases from J, with 4 bases between. Germline V lookup: CDR1 SEHNR, CDR2 FQNEAQ (reference sequence). The CDR3, as DNA: TGTGCCAGCAGCTTAGGAGACACAGATACGCAGTATTTT. Translation: CASSLGDTDTQYF. Complete variable domain (other parts from reference TRBV7-9 and TRBJ2-3): DTGVSQNPRHKITKRGQNVTFRCDPISEHNRLYWYRQTLGQGPEFLTYFQNEAQLEKSRLLSDRFSAERPKGSFSTLEIQRTEQGDSAMYLCASSLGDTDTQYFGPGTRLTVL.

The sample holds a few counts of this clone. The chain recombines TRBV6-6 with TRBJ2-7; 7 nucleotides line up with TRBD1. Trimming cost V 5 bases and J 1 base; bases outside gene matches: 5. Germline V gives CDR1 MNHNY, CDR2 SVGAGI (reference sequence). The CDR3 loop spans 14 amino acids. The CDR3, as DNA: TGTGCCAGCAGTGTACCGGGACAGTCCTACGAGCAGTACTTC. This gives the protein CASSVPGQSYEQYF.

This clone was observed a few times. The chain employs TRBV7-9 and TRBJ1-4; TRBD1 might be the D (5 bases). The germline gives CDR1 SEHNR, CDR2 FQNEAQ (reference sequence). V was shortened by 5 bases and J by 4 bases, with 11 bases between the two germline ends. CDR3 length: 14 amino acids. CDR3 bases: TGTGCCAGCAGCGCCGCAGGGAGTAATGAAAAACTGTTTTTT. This gives the protein CASSAAGSNEKLFF. The full variable domain, rest sourced from reference TRBV7-9 and TRBJ1-4, is DTGVSQNPRHKITKRGQNVTFRCDPISEHNRLYWYRQTLGQGPEFLTYFQNEAQLEKSRLLSDRFSAERPKGSFSTLEIQRTEQGDSAMYLCASSAAGSNEKLFFGSGTQLSVL.

This clone showed up just a few times. The gene calls are TRBV11-3 and TRBJ2-1, with TRBD2 matching over 7 bases. J was trimmed by 9 bases and V by 8 bases; bases with no gene match: 10. CDR1 and CDR2 (germline): SGHNT, YENEEA. CDR3 length: 13 amino acids. The CDR3 nucleotides read TGTGCCAGCGGCTCTGCGACTAGCTCTGAGCAGTTCTTC. Residues: CASGSATSSEQFF.

This clone was counted a few times. CDR3 DNA sequence: TGTGCCAGCCAGCACCGGTACGGAGCTTTCTTT. Its protein product is CASQHRYGAFF. This chain uses TRBV19 with TRBJ1-1; D not resolved. Germline V gives CDR1 LNHDA, CDR2 SQIVND (reference sequence). Deletions cut 9 bases from V and 10 bases from J, with 15 bases between. The CDR3 length is 11 residues.

This clone was seen only a few times. Other DNA sequences in the sample encode the same CDR3. The rearrangement joins TRBV7-9 to TRBJ1-6; D remains unclear. Trimming pared 5 bases from V and 7 bases from J, leaving 6 bases between. The CDR3 is 12 amino acids. Looked up from germline, CDR1 is SEHNR and CDR2 is FQNEAQ (reference sequence). CDR3 coding DNA: TGTGCCAGCAGCCTCGAAAATTCACCCCTCCACTTT. Protein: CASSLENSPLHF.

The V and J genes are TRBV30 and TRBJ1-2, with D unresolved. The CDR3 is 11 residues long. Germline V gene sequence: CDR1 GTSNPN, CDR2 SVGIG (reference sequence). V was shortened by 4 bases and J by 2 bases, with 5 bases between the two germline ends. The CDR3 spells CAWTENYGYTF. CDR3 DNA: TGTGCCTGGACGGAGAACTATGGCTACACCTTC.

This clone turned up a few times. The rearrangement links TRBV6-5 to TRBJ2-1, with D perhaps TRBD1 (5 bases). CDR1 and CDR2 (germline): MNHEY, SVGAGI. The CDR3 is 14 residues long. Trimming took off 2 bases at V and 6 bases at J, with 11 bases between the two ends. The CDR3 DNA follows: TGTGCCAGCAGTTACGGGCAGGGTAGCAATGAGCAGTTCTTC. Its protein is CASSYGQGSNEQFF.

The rearrangement uses TRBV7-2 and TRBJ1-2; D uncertain. The germline V gene encodes CDR1 SGHTA and CDR2 FQGNSA. Trimming removed 6 bases at V and 4 bases at J, with 15 bases between. The CDR3 length is 14 residues. The CDR3 DNA reads TGTGCCAGCAGACCCCCGAGGGCCCCCTATGGCTACACCTTC. This codes for CASRPPRAPYGYTF.

V is TRBV10-3 and J is TRBJ2-1; 8 bases agree with TRBD1. From germline, CDR1 is ENHRY and CDR2 SYGVKD. CDR3 length: 13 amino acids. J was trimmed by 5 bases and V by 10 bases; bases with no gene match: 7. DNA of the CDR3: TGTGCCACTCGGACAGGGTCAGACAATGAGCAGTTCTTC. Residues: CATRTGSDNEQFF.

This clone was picked up a small number of times. The V gene is TRBV25-1, the J gene TRBJ2-5, with D perhaps matching TRBD2 (5 bases). Germline V gives CDR1 MGHDK, CDR2 SYGVNS. The CDR3 sequence is 14 residues long. V lost 1 base and J lost 5, with 11 bases in between. CDR3 sequence (DNA): TGTGCCAGCAGTGAATTTGAGAGAGGGGAGACCCAGTACTTC. Translated: CASSEFERGETQYF.